This T cell receptor beta chain stems from a study of blood T cell repertoires in COVID-19. Measured with immunoSEQ multiplex PCR; TCRdb has only the in-frame clones, and not every one. The table lists a few hundred thousand clones, over 75% of them singletons. This CDR3 comprises 14 residues. CDR1 and CDR2 from the germline V gene are MNHEY and SVGAGI. Trimming removed 7 bases from V and 0 bases from J, with 10 bases in between. The study assigned cohorts using participant-reported clinical history. The sequence was obtained from a woman in her thirties or forties who had recovered from COVID-19. The V and J genes are TRBV6-5 and TRBJ1-3; maybe TRBD1 (5 bases). Sequencing input: PBMCs or T cells enriched from blood (not recorded which). CDR3 in DNA: TGTGCCAGCACTCAGGGCCTCTCTGGAAACACCATATATTTT. Its protein is CASTQGLSGNTIYF.